Below, one T cell receptor (beta chain) is given with its context. This clone came up once. It has no known antigen specificity. No base qualities exist here, and no much larger clone lies one base off it. Each collaborating institution followed its own protocols to collect whole blood in K2EDTA tubes. Collaborator samples were shipped for TCRbeta analysis as frozen whole blood, isolated PBMCs, or DNA extracted from either sample type. Taken from cysteine to phenylalanine, the CDR3 has 15 residues. Only the CDR3 portion is preserved as DNA: 45 bases, with reading frame beginning at the first base. Trimming leaves V shorter by 4 bases and J shorter by 2 bases, with the junction holding 9 bases beyond the gene matches. The germline V gene encodes CDR1 SGHKS and CDR2 YYEKEE (reference sequence). The sample comes from a study of blood T cell repertoires in COVID-19 (dated by TCRdb to 2020 to 2021). About the investigation overall: Samples from collaborators originated in the United States, Italy and Spain and spanned both the acute and convalescent phases of COVID-19. The prospective study material was composed of cDNA or gDNA derived from T cells, B-cell-depleted T cells, or PBMCs. Subjects who had been exposed to COVID-19, were actively infected with it, or had recovered from it provided the deeply sampled blood TCRbeta repertoires that made up the dataset. The repertoires were released in a freely available public database meant as a resource for research on the immune response to SARS-CoV-2. Samples were obtained from the ongoing ImmuneRACE study (first 160 participants) and from over a thousand subjects provided by 6 global collaborators. The sample metadata nearly always contained a de-identified subject ID, COVID-19 status, age in years and sex. Where available, HLA class I and class II types were obtained from metadata supplied by the sample provider rather than from assay-based typing. Broad study findings and their caveats: How much clinical and demographic metadata was included differed by source and by participant, and the metadata was provided uncurated.

The immunoSEQ Assay, a bias-controlled multiplex PCR, was used to amplify TCRbeta CDR3 regions from genomic DNA. In the authors' own workflow: Nucleated cell counts per sample were estimated from amplification of reference gene primers within the assay. To quantify the absolute abundance of each unique TCRbeta CDR3 rearrangement, sequence reads were collapsed and filtered. Productive Simpson clonality was computed per sample as the square root of Simpson's diversity index over productive rearrangements. TCRdb limited this immuneACCESS table to in-frame rearrangements with V and J called. A share of clones is missing; checked studies link under half to unresolved V genes, and the rest is unexplained. The V and J calls and clone size are taken from that table; D and trimming were inferred from the DNA. This sample gives approximately 120,000 clones in total; 84% of them show up just once. 6% to 7% of the sample comes from the top ten.

The sequence was collected from a woman aged 45-65 years with acute or convalescent COVID-19. The specimen sequenced was peripheral blood. The V and J segments used are TRBV5-5 and TRBJ2-7; 7 central nucleotides agree with TRBD1. The CDR3 reads CASSRLGTATYEQYF. The DNA is as follows: TGTGCCAGCAGCCGCCTCGGGACAGCGACCTACGAGCAGTACTTC.